One and the same sample provided the 22 T cell receptor beta chains below, sequenced in a study of post-analysis software for immune sequencing data. TCR beta libraries were prepared from cDNA with unique molecular identifiers. MiXCR was run by TCRdb on the PCR reads, yielding one entry per CDR3 protein. The sample includes about 620,000 distinct CDR3 sequences, 44% of them seen just once. Whole-study results and caveats: Comparison of patients with controls showed five or six TRBV segments more frequent in patients, TRBV5-6, TRBV5-1 and TRBV20-1 among them.

No antigen is known for these receptors. The sequenced sample consisted of blood. Source of these receptors: a girl aged 5 to 17 with multiple sclerosis.

The chain uses TRBV5-1 and TRBJ2-7, with a weak D call TRBD2 (6 bases). Germline assignment: CDR1 SGHRS and CDR2 YFSETQ. This CDR3 is built from 14 residues. Deletions cut 5 bases from V and 2 bases from J, with 14 bases between. CDR3: CASSTGEDTYEQYF. For the CDR3, the DNA is TGCGCCAGCAGTACCGGGGAGGACACCTACGAGCAGTACTTC. The variable domain in full, completed from reference TRBV5-1 and TRBJ2-7, reads KAGVTQTPRYLIKTRGQQVTLSCSPISGHRSVSWYQQTPGQGLQFLFEYFSETQRNKGNFPGRFSGRQFSNSRSEMNVSTLELGDSALYLCASSTGEDTYEQYFGPGTRLTVT.

This chain connects TRBV7-2 to TRBJ2-7; 14 bases agree with TRBD2. The closer fit of TRBJ2-4 to the DNA end suggests the J call may be wrong. Germline CDR1 is SGHTA and CDR2 is FQGNSA. CDR3 size: 15 residues. The CDR3 here is CASSPTSGGANIQYF. CDR3 nucleotides: TGTGCCAGCAGCCCGACTAGCGGGGGGGCAAACATTCAGTACTTC.

This clonotype was detected only a few times. The chain uses TRBV4-1 and TRBJ1-1; D is unclear. The length of the CDR3 is 15 residues. The germline V gene has CDR1 MGHRA and CDR2 YSYEKL. Trimming left V 6 bases short and J 0 bases short, with 14 bases between. CDR3 DNA sequence: TGCGCCAGCAGTCGCACCGGACGGCTGAACACTGAAGCTTTCTTT. Its protein is CASSRTGRLNTEAFF.

A few counts support this clonotype. The chain carries TRBV24-1 and TRBJ2-3; the match to TRBD2 covers 7 bases. Germline values: CDR1 KGHDR, CDR2 SFDVKD. V shed 4 bases, J shed 2 bases, and the junction held 8 bases outside the gene matches. This CDR3 comprises 16 residues. CDR3 nucleotide sequence: TGTGCCACCAGTGAAGTGTCTAGCGGAAACACAGATACGCAGTATTTT. Translated, it gives CATSEVSSGNTDTQYF.

The J gene is TRBJ1-2, the V gene TRBV12-3 or TRBV12-4, with TRBD1 matching 10 bases. V trimming: 5 bases; J trimming: 2 bases; junction bases outside the gene matches: 11. The CDR3 length is 17 residues. CDR3 region: CASSPLSPGQGNYGYTF. The CDR3 DNA sequence: TGTGCCAGCAGTCCCCTAAGCCCGGGACAGGGGAACTATGGCTACACCTTC.

This clonotype came up a few times. The chain carries TRBV6-5 and TRBJ1-1; 9 bases are a match to TRBD1. J was trimmed by 5 bases and V by 4 bases; bases with no gene match: 5. CDR1 and CDR2 (germline): MNHEY, SVGAGI. CDR3 length: 14 residues. The CDR3 spells CASSLGQGITEAFF. CDR3 nucleotides: TGTGCCAGCAGTTTGGGACAGGGAATAACTGAAGCTTTCTTT.

This chain uses TRBV5-1 with TRBJ2-1; 10 nucleotides agree with TRBD2. Germline V gives CDR1 SGHRS, CDR2 YFSETQ. The CDR3 length is 17 residues. J lost 5 bases, V lost 7 bases, and 15 bases had no gene match. The CDR3 loop is CASSPSSGTSVHNEQFF. The CDR3 nucleotides are TGCGCCAGCTCACCGAGCTCCGGGACTAGCGTTCACAATGAGCAGTTCTTC.

This clonotype was seen a handful of times. The chain is built from TRBV6-6 and TRBJ2-7, with 8 positions matching TRBD2. CDR3 length equals 15 residues. V shed 5 bases, J shed 0 bases, and the junction held 6 bases outside the gene matches. Germline loops: CDR1 MNHNY, CDR2 SVGAGI (reference sequence). As DNA, the CDR3 is TGTGCCAGCAGTGAGACTAGCGCTGTCTCCTACGAGCAGTACTTC. Translation: CASSETSAVSYEQYF.

The rearrangement links TRBV29-1 to TRBJ1-4; D might be TRBD1 (6 bases). The germline CDR1 and CDR2 sequences are SQVTM and ANQGSEA. V lost 6 bases and J lost 0, with 11 bases in between. This CDR3 has 14 residues. This CDR3 reads CSVKGGTTNEKLFF. The CDR3 DNA reads TGCAGCGTGAAGGGGGGAACAACTAATGAAAAACTGTTTTTT.

CDR3 protein: CASSLRDRGHNSPLHF. CDR3 coding DNA: TGCGCCAGCAGCTTACGGGACAGGGGTCATAATTCACCCCTCCACTTT. The chain employs TRBV5-1 and TRBJ1-6; 10 bases are a match to TRBD1. The CDR3 contains 16 residues. Germline V CDR1 and CDR2: SGHRS, YFSETQ. V lost 2 bases, J lost 5 bases, and 4 bases stayed unmatched.

The rearrangement links TRBV5-1 to TRBJ1-5, with 9 bases matching TRBD1. CDR3 size: 15 residues. Germline V gene sequence: CDR1 SGHRS, CDR2 YFSETQ. The trim removed 4 bases at V and 4 bases at J, leaving 6 bases unmatched. The CDR3 region is CASSPTGGNNQPQHF. DNA of the CDR3: TGCGCCAGCAGCCCTACAGGGGGCAATAATCAGCCCCAGCATTTT. The full variable domain, completed using reference TRBV5-1 and TRBJ1-5, is KAGVTQTPRYLIKTRGQQVTLSCSPISGHRSVSWYQQTPGQGLQFLFEYFSETQRNKGNFPGRFSGRQFSNSRSEMNVSTLELGDSALYLCASSPTGGNNQPQHFGDGTRLSIL.

Written as DNA, the CDR3 is TGCGCCAGCAGCCAGCCCGGAGGTAACACTGAAGCTTTCTTT. Translating it yields CASSQPGGNTEAFF. V gene TRBV4-1 combines with J gene TRBJ1-1; D not resolved. The V gene's germline CDR1 is MGHRA and CDR2 YSYEKL. The CDR3 sequence is 14 residues long. Trimming took off 3 bases at V and 2 bases at J, with 10 bases between the two ends.

The J gene is TRBJ2-1, the V gene TRBV12-3 or TRBV12-4; D ambiguous. The CDR3 extends over 15 amino acids. Trimming cost V 6 bases and J 2 bases, with 14 bases left between them. The CDR3 is CASSSPSWPYNEQFF. In nucleotides, the CDR3 is TGTGCCAGCAGCTCTCCTAGTTGGCCCTACAATGAGCAGTTCTTC.

This clonotype has only a few counts. The chain recombines TRBV5-1 with TRBJ2-7, with a tentative D call TRBD2 (5 bases). Germline V CDR1 and CDR2: SGHRS, YFSETQ. This CDR3 has 15 residues. V lost 4 bases and J lost 0, with 14 bases in between. The CDR3 reads CASSLRGTPSYEQYF. In DNA form, the CDR3 reads TGCGCCAGCAGCCTCCGGGGTACGCCCTCCTACGAGCAGTACTTC. Combining the CDR3 with reference TRBV5-1 and TRBJ2-7 gives the whole variable domain KAGVTQTPRYLIKTRGQQVTLSCSPISGHRSVSWYQQTPGQGLQFLFEYFSETQRNKGNFPGRFSGRQFSNSRSEMNVSTLELGDSALYLCASSLRGTPSYEQYFGPGTRLTVT.

Of note for this clonotype: One junction end does not reproduce the germline sequence, and a read error may be involved. This sequence joins TRBV30 and TRBJ2-3; 10 nucleotides match TRBD2. Germline loops: CDR1 GTSNPN, CDR2 SVGIG (reference sequence). The CDR3 covers 14 residues. Written as DNA, the CDR3 is TGTACCTGCTCCGGGACTAGCGTAACAGATACGCAGTATTTT. This gives the protein CTCSGTSVTDTQYF.

The gene calls are TRBV20-1 and TRBJ2-5; tentatively, D is TRBD1 (6 bases). The V gene's germline CDR1 is DFQATT and CDR2 SNEGSKA (reference sequence). The CDR3 has 16 residues. Trimming removed 3 bases from V and 5 bases from J, with 22 bases in between. The CDR3 nucleotides read TGCAGTGCTAGGGGGGCTAGGGGCACTGTCCGGGAGACCCAGTACTTC. As protein: CSARGARGTVRETQYF.

The chain joins TRBV5-1 to TRBJ2-7, with 11 bases lining up with TRBD2. J gave up 1 base and V 3 bases, and 6 bases lay outside the gene matches. Germline loops: CDR1 SGHRS, CDR2 YFSETQ. The CDR3 covers 16 residues. CDR3 sequence (DNA): TGCGCCAGCAGCTCGACCGGGACTAGCGGTTCCTACGAGCAGTACTTC. Encoded protein: CASSSTGTSGSYEQYF.

The chain carries TRBV10-3 and TRBJ2-7; TRBD2 agrees at 14 bases. The CDR3 covers 15 residues. Per germline, CDR1 ENHRY and CDR2 SYGVKD. Trimming took 4 bases from V and 7 from J; bases not matched to a gene: 6. CDR3 bases: TGTGCCATCAGTGGGCCCGGGACTAGCGGGGGAGAGCAGTACTTC. This codes for CAISGPGTSGGEQYF.

This clonotype has a handful of counts. The chain combines TRBV10-3 with TRBJ2-1; the match to TRBD1 covers 9 bases. V shed 6 bases, J shed 7 bases, and the junction held 10 bases outside the gene matches. Germline CDR1 is ENHRY and CDR2 is SYGVKD. This CDR3 comprises 15 residues. The CDR3 loop is CAIRGQGGTGNEQFF. The CDR3 DNA follows: TGTGCCATCAGGGGACAGGGTGGGACCGGTAATGAGCAGTTCTTC.

J is TRBJ1-1 and V is TRBV5-1; D perhaps matches TRBD1 (5 bases). Trimming shortened V by 3 bases and J by 7 bases, and 16 bases separated the two germline ends. The CDR3 has 14 residues. Germline-derived CDR1 and CDR2 are SGHRS and YFSETQ. DNA for the CDR3: TGCGCCAGCAGCTCAGGGCCTTTAGGTCTTGAAGCTTTCTTT. Encoded protein: CASSSGPLGLEAFF.

This clonotype appeared a few times. V is TRBV12-3 or TRBV12-4 and J is TRBJ1-1; unclear D gene. The CDR3 extends over 13 amino acids. Trimming stripped 2 bases from V and 1 base from J, with 5 bases between. The DNA of the CDR3 is TGTGCCAGCAGTTTAAACAAGAACACTGAAGCTTTCTTT. Translating it yields CASSLNKNTEAFF.

The rearrangement joins TRBV4-1 to TRBJ2-7; tentative D call: TRBD1 (5 bases). There are 15 residues in the CDR3. V was clipped by 4 bases and J by 0 bases, with 13 bases between them. Germline CDR1 MGHRA, CDR2 YSYEKL. The chain's CDR3 is CASSLTRQGSYEQYF. In DNA form, the CDR3 reads TGCGCCAGCAGCCTAACCAGGCAGGGCTCCTACGAGCAGTACTTC.